The TCR beta chain described here comes from a study of blood T cells in healthy people across ages. V dropped 1 base and J dropped 4 bases, with 11 bases sitting between them. There are 14 residues in the CDR3. Alongside a J-beta primer mix, a sample-barcoded 5' primer served in a second PCR lasting roughly 6 to 12 cycles. MiXCR was run by TCRdb on the 5' RACE reads, yielding one entry per CDR3 protein. Counted here are more than 900,000 distinct CDR3 sequences, 29% occurring once; the ten biggest clones make up around 9.6%. Ten or more counts support this clonotype. Antigen: not known. General study points: Expanded clonotype shifts may have been confounded, as the donors had an unknown CMV status.

The same sample was also studied in work on T cells of mothers and their children. As that report states: Every mother supplied over 8.5 million TCR beta CDR3 reads and every child approximately 2.8 million. Similar thymic selection effects on TCR recombination output appear in pairs, both related and unrelated.

Material: blood. The rearrangement joins TRBV12-3 or TRBV12-4 to TRBJ2-7; D may be TRBD1 (6 bases). The clonotype comes from a woman in her 40s in good health. DNA of the CDR3: TGTGCCAGCAGTTTAGAGGGACACTGGTACGAGCAGTACTTC. Translated, it gives CASSLEGHWYEQYF.